This passage covers 21 T cell receptor beta chains from one sample sequenced in a study of shared clonotypes between healthy human individuals. Terminally differentiated effector memory CD45RA+ cells were left out of the naive CD8 fraction, which was CD45RO-negative and positively selected for CCR7. The data were produced by immunoSEQ multiplex PCR, yet TCRdb's version contains in-frame clones alone and is incomplete. Of 2 million or so clones in the sample, around 96% were seen once. The sample consisted of naive CD8+ T cells sorted from blood. Receptor source: a man aged 18 to 29 in good health.

About this clone itself: Other DNA sequences of this sample code for an identical CDR3. This chain uses TRBV27 with TRBJ2-3; D gene unclear. V lost 2 bases to trimming and J lost 0 bases, with 3 bases between them. CDR1 is MNHEY, CDR2 SMNVEV, per germline (reference sequence). This CDR3 comprises 13 residues. The DNA for the CDR3 is TGTGCCAGCAGTTTAGACAGCACAGATACGCAGTATTTT. Protein product: CASSLDSTDTQYF.

The chain employs TRBV4-1 and TRBJ1-4; D perhaps matches TRBD1 (5 bases). Per germline, CDR1 MGHRA and CDR2 YSYEKL. V was pared by 1 base and J by 7 bases, with 10 bases between. The CDR3 length is 14 residues. The CDR3 loop is CASSQVPGGEKLFF. CDR3 nucleotides: TGCGCCAGCAGCCAAGTCCCGGGGGGTGAAAAACTGTTTTTT.

The V call is TRBV7-6, the J call TRBJ1-1; maybe TRBD1 (5 bases). CDR1 and CDR2 (germline): SGHVS, FNYEAQ. The V and J ends lost 3 bases and 4 bases respectively, with 15 bases between them. This CDR3 is 15 amino acids long. The CDR3 bases are TGTGCCAGCAGCTTGCAGGGTCTCGCCGGCACTGAAGCTTTCTTT. Its protein is CASSLQGLAGTEAFF.

Concerning this clone: The sample carries other DNA sequences with the same CDR3. The chain carries TRBV7-9 and TRBJ2-5; 9 bases line up with TRBD1. This CDR3 has 14 residues. V dropped 6 bases and J dropped 5; count of bases not matched to a gene: 7. CDR1 is SEHNR and CDR2 is FQNEAQ in the germline V gene (reference sequence). This CDR3 is CASSLPDRGETQYF. CDR3 DNA sequence: TGTGCCAGCAGTCTTCCGGACAGGGGTGAGACCCAGTACTTC.

This clone was recorded only once. The chain joins TRBV27 to TRBJ2-3; a possible D gene is TRBD1 (6 bases). Germline CDR1 MNHEY, CDR2 SMNVEV (reference sequence). The CDR3 length is 16 residues. V was cut by 1 base and J by 3 bases, with 14 bases left in between. The DNA for the CDR3 is TGTGCCAGCAGTTTATGGTCCGCAGGGGCGACAGATACGCAGTATTTT. Its translation: CASSLWSAGATDTQYF.

The chain has TRBV11-2 and TRBJ2-6; D not certain. The CDR3 covers 15 residues. Looked up from germline, CDR1 is SGHAT and CDR2 is FQNNGV. The V and J ends lost 0 bases and 4 bases respectively, with 7 bases between them. CDR3 sequence: CASSLDRFGANVLTF. The CDR3 DNA reads TGTGCCAGCAGCTTAGACAGATTCGGGGCCAACGTCCTGACTTTC.

The rearrangement joins TRBV7-8 to TRBJ2-7; D is unclear. This CDR3 contains 14 residues. Trimming removed 0 bases from V and 2 bases from J, with 8 bases in between. Germline CDR1 reads SGHVS; CDR2 reads FQNEAQ. CDR3 DNA sequence: TGTGCCAGCAGCTTAGCGAGTCTGCCCTACGAGCAGTACTTC. This gives the protein CASSLASLPYEQYF.

This sequence joins TRBV5-6 and TRBJ2-7; D remains unclear. Germline V lookup: CDR1 SGHDT, CDR2 YYEEEE. There are 14 residues in the CDR3. The ends were cut back, 0 bases at V and 1 base at J, with 8 bases in the middle. DNA of the CDR3: TGTGCCAGCAGCTTGGTAACAGCGTCCTACGAGCAGTACTTC. Its translation is CASSLVTASYEQYF.

This chain links TRBV5-1 with TRBJ1-3; D is uncertain. The V and J ends lost 0 bases and 1 base respectively, with 14 bases between them. Per germline, CDR1 SGHRS and CDR2 YFSETQ. The CDR3 length is 17 residues. CDR3 in amino acids: CASSLGVRGFSGNTIYF. DNA of the CDR3: TGCGCCAGCAGCTTGGGGGTCCGCGGCTTTTCTGGAAACACCATATATTTT.

The rearrangement joins TRBV4-1 to TRBJ2-7, with D perhaps being TRBD1 or TRBD2 (5 bases each). Germline V lookup: CDR1 MGHRA, CDR2 YSYEKL. V lost 4 bases and J 2 bases, leaving 18 bases between the germline ends. This CDR3 spans 16 amino acids. The chain's CDR3 is CASSLVAGTGTYEQYF. In nucleotides, the CDR3 is TGCGCCAGCAGCCTGGTGGCCGGGACGGGAACCTACGAGCAGTACTTC.

The genes are TRBV5-1 and TRBJ2-1, with D perhaps given as TRBD1 or TRBD2 (5 bases each). V was cut by 1 base and J by 8 bases, with 22 bases left in between. The CDR3 is 17 residues long. Germline CDR1 SGHRS, CDR2 YFSETQ. CDR3 region: CASSLKGPDKRLDEQFF. The CDR3 DNA sequence: TGCGCCAGCAGCTTGAAGGGCCCGGACAAGCGGTTAGATGAGCAGTTCTTC.

The J gene is TRBJ2-7, the V gene TRBV6-5; weak D call: TRBD2 (5 bases). The germline CDR1 and CDR2 sequences are MNHEY and SVGAGI. Trimming removed 0 bases from V and 3 bases from J, with 9 bases in between. The CDR3 runs to 14 residues. The CDR3 nucleotides read TGTGCCAGCAGTTACTCGGACTCAAACTACGAGCAGTACTTC. It codes for CASSYSDSNYEQYF.

The V and J genes are TRBV28 and TRBJ1-2, with TRBD1 matching 8 bases. The V and J ends lost 4 bases and 2 bases, in that order; junction bases with no gene match: 6. Germline CDR1 MDHEN, CDR2 SYDVKM. The length of the CDR3 is 15 residues. The DNA for the CDR3 is TGTGCCAGCAGTTGGCAGGGGGCGAAGAACTATGGCTACACCTTC. It codes for CASSWQGAKNYGYTF.

The chain uses TRBV14 and TRBJ1-2, with a possible D match to TRBD1 (6 bases). The CDR3 sequence is 13 residues long. V shed 3 bases and J shed 8 bases, with 13 bases lying between them. The germline CDR1 and CDR2 sequences are SGHDN and FVKESK. The CDR3 DNA is TGTGCCAGCAGCCAGTACAGGGAAGGCGGCTACACCTTC. It specifies CASSQYREGGYTF.

This sequence joins TRBV5-1 and TRBJ2-1, with D possibly matching TRBD2 (6 bases). CDR1 is SGHRS and CDR2 is YFSETQ in the germline V gene. V dropped 0 bases and J dropped 6 bases, with 13 bases sitting between them. This CDR3 is built from 15 residues. CDR3 DNA sequence: TGCGCCAGCAGCTTGGGGCGGGGTTTGGGCAATGAGCAGTTCTTC. It specifies CASSLGRGLGNEQFF.

This chain connects TRBV5-1 to TRBJ1-1, with TRBD1 as a possible D gene (5 bases). The CDR3 is made up of 15 amino acids. The germline V gene encodes CDR1 SGHRS and CDR2 YFSETQ. The ends were cut back, 0 bases at V and 4 bases at J, with 13 bases in the middle. The CDR3 loop is CASSLERGMFTEAFF. Written as DNA, the CDR3 is TGCGCCAGCAGCTTGGAACGGGGGATGTTCACTGAAGCTTTCTTT.

This chain links TRBV7-9 with TRBJ2-2; TRBD1 matches 8 bases. Trimming removed 5 bases from V and 2 bases from J; junction bases left unmatched: 7. The CDR3 extends over 16 amino acids. Germline CDR1 SEHNR, CDR2 FQNEAQ (reference sequence). This chain's CDR3 is CASSPPTGENTGELFF. The CDR3 DNA reads as TGTGCCAGCAGCCCTCCGACAGGGGAAAACACCGGGGAGCTGTTTTTT.

V and J are TRBV10-3 and TRBJ2-1; TRBD2 might be the D (6 bases). With 5 bases removed from V and 0 bases from J, the gap between germline ends came to 17 bases. CDR1 and CDR2 (germline): ENHRY, SYGVKD. The CDR3 has 17 amino acids. The CDR3 DNA follows: TGTGCCATCAGTTCTTCTCTACTAGCAAGCTCCTACAATGAGCAGTTCTTC. This sequence encodes CAISSSLLASSYNEQFF.

The J gene is TRBJ1-5, the V gene TRBV19; D not certain. The CDR3 contains 13 residues. Trimming pared 3 bases from V and 4 bases from J, leaving 7 bases between. The germline V gene encodes CDR1 LNHDA and CDR2 SQIVND (reference sequence). The CDR3 DNA is TGTGCCAGTAGTATCTGGCTAAATCAGCCCCAGCATTTT. Translation gives CASSIWLNQPQHF.

The genes are TRBV2 and TRBJ2-1; 7 bases match TRBD2. The ends lost 11 bases at V and 4 bases at J; junction bases unmatched: 11. This CDR3 region has 14 residues. Germline loops: CDR1 SNHLY, CDR2 FYNNEI. The CDR3 region has the DNA TGTGCCCTCTTTGGGGGAGGGTCTTACAATGAGCAGTTCTTC. Translated: CALFGGGSYNEQFF.

With respect to this clone: The same CDR3 arises from other DNA sequences in this sample as well. The rearrangement joins TRBV19 to TRBJ2-1; 9 bases agree with TRBD2. Germline V gene sequence: CDR1 LNHDA, CDR2 SQIVND (reference sequence). V shed 3 bases, J shed 1 base, and the junction held 1 base outside the gene matches. The CDR3 is 15 amino acids. CDR3 protein: CASSIAGGSYNEQFF. CDR3 nucleotides: TGTGCCAGTAGTATTGCGGGGGGGTCCTACAATGAGCAGTTCTTC.